The present TCR beta chain was sequenced within a study of blood T cell repertoires in COVID-19. Background on the study: The United States, Italy and Spain supplied acute and convalescent COVID-19 samples. T cells, B-cell-depleted T cells, or PBMCs supplied cDNA or gDNA.

Per the germline V gene, CDR1 is SEHNR and CDR2 is FQNEAQ (reference sequence). Trimming took 4 bases from V and 5 from J; bases not matched to a gene: 6. The CDR3 contains 14 residues. In the study's own analysis: It was from reference gene primer amplification that nucleated cell counts were estimated. Some clones are missing from TCRdb's copy, which holds only in-frame ones; the method was immunoSEQ multiplex PCR. Clone size and the V and J calls come from that table; the DNA yielded D and trimming. This repertoire shows a few hundred thousand clones, roughly 88% found once; its top ten account for about 12%.

The sequenced sample was peripheral blood. The receptor's source is a human donor in a cohort sampled during active COVID-19. The genes are TRBV7-9 and TRBJ2-7; TRBD1 matches at 9 bases. In DNA form, the CDR3 reads TGTGCCAGCAGCTCCCGGGACAGGGCTCACGAGCAGTACTTC. Translation: CASSSRDRAHEQYF.